This is a list of T cell receptor beta chains from one sample in a study of somatic mutations in cytotoxic T cells in rheumatoid arthritis. The method was immunoSEQ multiplex PCR; TCRdb's version includes in-frame clones alone and lacks a portion of them. The table includes more than 25,000 clones, about 81% detected once. The sequenced sample was CD8+ T cells sorted from blood. Source of these receptors: a man in his fifties in good health. CDR3s include the opening cysteine and the closing phenylalanine or tryptophan. The order of the fields is J gene, D gene, V gene, clone size, CDR3 DNA, CDR3 protein. The D gene is left open where the match is weak. The size of a clone is reported for some rows only, either as once, few or many, or as a class for expanded clones.

>TRBJ2-1|TRBD2|TRBV6-4|.
TGTGCCAGCAGTGAAGAGAGCGGGAGGGCCAATGAGCAGTTCTTC
CASSEESGRANEQFF
>TRBJ1-1|.|TRBV4-2|.
TGTGCCAGCAGCCAAGATCGGGCAGGGAAGTATGAAGCTTTCTTT
CASSQDRAGKYEAFF
>TRBJ2-3|TRBD2|TRBV2|.
TGTGCCAGCAGTGAGCAACTAGCGGGAGATTTGTTGGATACGCAGTATTTT
CASSEQLAGDLLDTQYF
>TRBJ1-1|.|TRBV4-1|.
TGCGCCAGCAGTCCACGACAGTCTAACACTGAAGCTTTCTTT
CASSPRQSNTEAFF
>TRBJ2-2|TRBD1|TRBV11-2|few
TGTGCCAGCAGCCCTCGGGACAGAGAAGTCACCGGGGAGCTGTTTTTT
CASSPRDREVTGELFF
>TRBJ2-1|TRBD2|TRBV13|.
TGTGCCAGCAGGCCCACTAGCGGGAGTAGGGATGAGCAGTTCTTC
CASRPTSGSRDEQFF
>TRBJ2-1|.|TRBV7-9|.
TGTGCCAGCAGTACCTGGAGCTCCTACAATGAGCAGTTCTTC
CASSTWSSYNEQFF
>TRBJ2-7|TRBD1|TRBV2|.
TGTGCCAGCACGGACAGGGTAATCACCTACGAGCAGTACTTC
CASTDRVITYEQYF
>TRBJ2-1|.|TRBV21-1|.
TGTGCCAGCAGCAAAGCGTCTAGCGGGAGTACCAATGAGCAGTTCTTC
CASSKASSGSTNEQFF
>TRBJ1-1|TRBD1|TRBV9|few
TGTGCCAGCAGCCTCGGGACAGGGGCTTCGAGTGAAGCTTTCTTT
CASSLGTGASSEAFF
>TRBJ2-7|.|TRBV13|.
TGTGCCAGCAGCTTAGGATCTCAACACTACGAGCAGTACTTC
CASSLGSQHYEQYF
>TRBJ2-1|.|TRBV7-8|once
TGTGCCAGCAGCTTAGACTGGCTATTCTCCTACAATGAGCAGTTCTTC
CASSLDWLFSYNEQFF
>TRBJ1-5|.|TRBV7-8|.
TGTGCCAGCAGCTGGGACCTTGGTAGTTCCAATCAGCCCCAGCATTTT
CASSWDLGSSNQPQHF
>TRBJ2-7|.|TRBV5-6|.
TGTGCCAGCAGCAGTGGGGGCGCCTACGAGCAGTACTTC
CASSSGGAYEQYF
>TRBJ2-4|.|TRBV19|once
TGTGCCAGTAGTATAGCCGGGAGAGCCAAAAACATTCAGTACTTC
CASSIAGRAKNIQYF
>TRBJ2-5|.|TRBV27|.
TGTGCCAGCAGTTTACTGGCTGGAGAGACCCAGTACTTC
CASSLLAGETQYF
>TRBJ2-7|.|TRBV5-6|medium-sized
TGTGCCAGCAGCTTGGTTACAGGCGCCCGGAACGAGCAGTACTTC
CASSLVTGARNEQYF
>TRBJ1-2|.|TRBV6-5|.
TGTGCCAGCAGTTGGAGGGCAGCTAACTATGGCTACACCTTC
CASSWRAANYGYTF
>TRBJ1-2|TRBD1|TRBV14|.
TGTGCCAGCAGCCGGGACAGGGGATGGTTTGGCTACACCTTC
CASSRDRGWFGYTF
>TRBJ2-3|.|TRBV9|.
TGTGCCAGCAGCGTAGTCTCCCGGGATACGCAGTATTTT
CASSVVSRDTQYF
>TRBJ1-6|.|TRBV28|.
TGTGCCAGCAGTTTATTCCCCTCTTCACCCCTCCACTTT
CASSLFPSSPLHF
>TRBJ2-7|.|TRBV11-2|.
TGTGCCAGCGGGTGGGGGGAGACCTACGAGCAGTACTTC
CASGWGETYEQYF
>TRBJ2-7|TRBD2|TRBV7-9|.
TGTGCCAGCAGCGGACTAGTGAGCTCAGTCTACGAGCAGTACTTC
CASSGLVSSVYEQYF
>TRBJ2-1|.|TRBV10-1|.
TGCGCCAGCAGTGAGTCGTGGGGGAATGAGCAGTTCTTC
CASSESWGNEQFF
>TRBJ1-1|.|TRBV5-1|.
TGCGCCAGCAGCTTGGAGTCAGCTAGCACTGAAGCTTTCTTT
CASSLESASTEAFF
>TRBJ2-5|.|TRBV9|.
TGTGCCAGCAGCGTAGCGGATGGTGGGGAGACCCAGTACTTC
CASSVADGGETQYF
>TRBJ2-4|.|TRBV4-1|.
TGCGCCAGCAGCCGTCTAACGACAGATCTAGCCAAAAACATTCAGTACTTC
CASSRLTTDLAKNIQYF
>TRBJ2-7|TRBD1|TRBV2|.
TGTGCCAGCAGTACCGGGACAGTCTTC
CASSTGTVF
>TRBJ2-7|TRBD1|TRBV4-1|.
TGCGCCAGCAGCCAAGTTTTGACAGGGCACGAGCAGTACTTC
CASSQVLTGHEQYF